This passage covers 19 T cell receptor beta chains from one sample sequenced in a study of beta chain features in type 1 diabetes. General study findings and limits: Moderately but significantly shorter TCRB CDR3s were found in Type 1 diabetes patients in all four CD4+ subsets.

Sequenced material consisted of expressed TCRB transcripts (all of the isolated RNA was reverse transcribed). Clones were sequenced by immunoSEQ multiplex PCR, and TCRdb holds only the in-frame ones, with some missing. The sample comprises 95,000 to 150,000 clones, 16% of which are singletons, and 2.3% rests with the top ten. Their antigens remain unidentified. Sequenced material: central memory CD4+ T cells from blood. These receptor sequences come from a young man with type 1 diabetes.

This clone was observed a few times. The V call is TRBV7-2, the J call TRBJ2-7, with D possibly being TRBD2 (6 bases). V dropped 4 bases and J dropped 6 bases, with 7 bases sitting between them. The V gene's germline CDR1 is SGHTA and CDR2 FQGNSA. The CDR3 is made up of 11 amino acids. The CDR3 protein is CASSSSVEQYF. In nucleotides, the CDR3 is TGTGCCAGCAGCTCTAGCGTCGAGCAGTACTTC.

This clone showed up just a few times. The rearrangement joins TRBV4-3 to TRBJ1-2, with D hard to call. The germline gives CDR1 LGHNA, CDR2 YSLEER. Trimming left V 1 base short and J 4 bases short, with 13 bases between. The CDR3 is made up of 15 amino acids. Written as DNA, the CDR3 is TGCGCCAGCAGCCAAGCCCCTCAAGAGAGCTATGGCTACACCTTC. Protein sequence: CASSQAPQESYGYTF.

This clone showed up just a few times. The genes are TRBV7-8 and TRBJ1-4; the D is unclear. Germline-derived CDR1 and CDR2 are SGHVS and FQNEAQ. The V gene lost 4 bases and the J gene lost 0 bases, with 9 bases spanning the gap. The CDR3 spans 15 residues. Here the CDR3 reads CASSSNTATNEKLFF. The CDR3 region has the DNA TGTGCCAGCAGCTCCAACACCGCAACTAATGAAAAACTGTTTTTT.

This clone was seen ten or more times. V gene TRBV7-3 combines with J gene TRBJ2-7, with D possibly TRBD1 on 5 matching bases. V lost 5 bases to trimming and J lost 5 bases, with 13 bases between them. The CDR3 totals 13 residues. Germline assignment: CDR1 SGHTA and CDR2 FQGTGA. The CDR3 loop reads CASSPSGSHEQYF. The CDR3 region has the DNA TGTGCCAGCAGCCCCTCAGGGTCCCACGAGCAGTACTTC.

The V call is TRBV13, the J call TRBJ2-7; D is possibly TRBD2 (5 bases). The CDR3 is 13 residues long. V lost 6 bases and J 4 bases, leaving 13 bases between the germline ends. Per the germline V gene, CDR1 is PRHDT and CDR2 is FYEKMQ (reference sequence). The CDR3 DNA sequence: TGTGCCAGCAGTCCTACTAGTAAGTACGAGCAGTACTTC. It codes for CASSPTSKYEQYF.

The genes are TRBV2 and TRBJ2-1; no clear D. V lost 5 bases and J lost 4, with 3 bases in between. Per the germline V gene, CDR1 is SNHLY and CDR2 is FYNNEI. The CDR3 consists of 11 residues. This chain's CDR3 is CASSLYNEQFF. The CDR3 DNA follows: TGTGCCAGCAGTCTATACAATGAGCAGTTCTTC. Variable domain in full (rest from reference TRBV2 and TRBJ2-1): EPEVTQTPSHQVTQMGQEVILRCVPISNHLYFYWYRQILGQKVEFLVSFYNNEISEKSEIFDDQFSVERPDGSNFTLKIRSTKLEDSAMYFCASSLYNEQFFGPGTRLTVL.

The rearrangement joins TRBV11-2 to TRBJ2-5; D remains unclear. V gave up 2 bases and J gave up 7 bases, with 14 bases separating them. The CDR3 has 14 amino acids. Germline CDR1 is SGHAT and CDR2 is FQNNGV. CDR3 amino acids: CASSLMFSGGTQYF. CDR3 nucleotides: TGTGCCAGCAGCTTAATGTTCTCCGGCGGGACCCAGTACTTC.

Details on this clone: An end of the junction differs from the germline gene, which may be a read error. The genes are TRBV7-2 and TRBJ1-1, with D unclear. The CDR3 is 11 amino acids. Looked up from germline, CDR1 is SGHTA and CDR2 is FQGNSA. The CDR3 region has the DNA TGTGCCAGCAGCTTTGAGGGAGAAGTTTTCTTT. This translates into CASSFEGEVFF.

The V call is TRBV6-5, the J call TRBJ2-2; 8 nucleotides align to TRBD1. There are 15 residues in the CDR3. Trimming took 8 bases from V and 1 from J; bases not matched to a gene: 6. CDR1 is MNHEY, CDR2 SVGAGI, per germline. For the CDR3, the DNA is TGTGCCAGCTGTCCGGGACAGGTGAACACCGGGGAGCTGTTTTTT. Amino acid sequence: CASCPGQVNTGELFF.

This chain uses TRBV11-3 with TRBJ2-3, with D unclear. Germline V lookup: CDR1 SGHNT, CDR2 YENEEA. The CDR3 is 14 amino acids. V was clipped by 7 bases and J by 2 bases, with 13 bases between them. This CDR3 reads CASNSGPYTDTQYF. The CDR3 DNA reads as TGTGCCAGCAACTCCGGACCCTACACAGATACGCAGTATTTT.

The chain carries TRBV19 and TRBJ2-1, with D uncertain. The CDR3 is 13 residues long. V was clipped by 0 bases and J by 5 bases, with 5 bases between them. CDR1 and CDR2 from the germline V gene are LNHDA and SQIVND (reference sequence). In DNA, the CDR3 is TGTGCCAGTAGTATAGATGTAGACAATGAGCAGTTCTTC. Encoded protein: CASSIDVDNEQFF.

This clone appeared a few times. The chain couples TRBV25-1 to TRBJ1-6; no clear D. The V and J ends lost 3 bases and 4 bases respectively, with 7 bases between them. Germline V gives CDR1 MGHDK, CDR2 SYGVNS. The CDR3 consists of 14 residues. In DNA, the CDR3 is TGTGCCAGCAGTGAGGGAGAATATAATTCACCCCTCCACTTT. Translated: CASSEGEYNSPLHF. Filled out from reference TRBV25-1 and TRBJ1-6, the complete variable domain reads EADIYQTPRYLVIGTGKKITLECSQTMGHDKMYWYQQDPGMELHLIHYSYGVNSTEKGDLSSESTVSRIRTEHFPLTLESARPSHTSQYLCASSEGEYNSPLHFGNGTRLTVT.

The chain couples TRBV7-2 to TRBJ2-1; D is ambiguous. Germline CDR1 is SGHTA and CDR2 is FQGNSA. V lost 5 bases and J 10 bases, leaving 18 bases between the germline ends. This CDR3 has 14 amino acids. CDR3 sequence (DNA): TGTGCCAGCAGCCCCCTGGGTACCCCTGAGGAGCAGTTCTTC. Residues: CASSPLGTPEEQFF.

The chain combines TRBV11-2 with TRBJ2-1, with 9 nucleotides matching TRBD1. The CDR3 covers 17 residues. The trim removed 4 bases at V and 6 bases at J, leaving 13 bases unmatched. In germline, CDR1 is SGHAT, CDR2 FQNNGV. Here the CDR3 DNA reads TGTGCCAGCAGCTCTGTGGACAGGGGTAATGGGTTCAATGAGCAGTTCTTC. Its protein product is CASSSVDRGNGFNEQFF. The full variable domain, with the rest looked up from reference TRBV11-2 and TRBJ2-1, is EAGVAQSPRYKIIEKRQSVAFWCNPISGHATLYWYQQILGQGPKLLIQFQNNGVVDDSQLPKDRFSAERLKGVDSTLKIQPAKLEDSAVYLCASSSVDRGNGFNEQFFGPGTRLTVL.

V is TRBV27 and J is TRBJ1-5, with 7 bases that match TRBD1. The CDR3 has 16 amino acids. The J segment lost 0 bases and the V segment lost 4 bases, leaving 6 bases of the junction unmatched. From germline, CDR1 is MNHEY and CDR2 SMNVEV (reference sequence). The CDR3 protein is CASSSTGTYSNQPQHF. The CDR3 DNA sequence: TGTGCCAGCAGTTCGACAGGGACGTATAGCAATCAGCCCCAGCATTTT.

This clone was observed a few times. This rearrangement joins TRBV18 to TRBJ1-4; 7 positions match TRBD1. V shed 6 bases and J 7 bases; nucleotides not matched to a gene: 11. Germline CDR1 KGHSH, CDR2 LQKENI. This CDR3 has 15 residues. The CDR3 sequence is CASSQREGASEKLFF. The DNA for the CDR3 is TGTGCCAGCTCCCAGAGGGAGGGGGCGAGTGAAAAACTGTTTTTT.

The V and J genes are TRBV5-1 and TRBJ2-6; a weak D match, TRBD1 (6 bases). Germline lookup yields CDR1 SGHRS and CDR2 YFSETQ. V lost 1 base to trimming and J lost 0 bases, with 14 bases between them. The CDR3 is 18 residues long. CDR3: CASSLLVTGLSGANVLTF. Written as DNA, the CDR3 is TGCGCCAGCAGCTTGTTGGTGACAGGACTCTCTGGGGCCAACGTCCTGACTTTC.

The table lists this clone with many counts. The rearrangement joins TRBV2 to TRBJ2-3; D perhaps matches TRBD2 (8 bases). From germline, CDR1 is SNHLY and CDR2 FYNNEI. The CDR3 sequence is 14 residues long. V was pared by 8 bases and J by 3 bases, with 15 bases between. For the CDR3, the DNA is TGTGCCAGCGGGACTAGACAGGGTACAGATACGCAGTATTTT. It is translated as CASGTRQGTDTQYF.

This clone was seen more than once but under ten times. DNA of the CDR3: TGTGCCAGCAGCAAAGAGGCCCAGGGTTCCACCACCACAGATACGCAGTATTTT. This gives the protein CASSKEAQGSTTTDTQYF. The gene calls are TRBV21-1 and TRBJ2-3; no check of the table's D call, TRBD1, against the DNA was made. TRBV21-1 represents a pseudogene. This CDR3 spans 18 amino acids.